Listed below are T cell receptor beta chains from one sample, sequenced in a study of tumour-infiltrating T cells in Burkitt lymphoma. TCRdb keeps only in-frame clones here, not all; method: immunoSEQ multiplex PCR. The sample lists 12,000 to 15,000 clones, 30% seen once, with 6.2% in the top ten. Sequencing used tumor tissue. The receptor source for this set is a human donor with diffuse large B-cell lymphoma. The CDR3 runs from the conserved cysteine through the conserved F or W. The order of the fields is J gene, clone size, D gene, V gene, CDR3 DNA, CDR3 protein. D genes are given only for firm matches. Clone size is given for some rows only: seen once, a few or many times, or a class if the clone is expanded.

TRBJ1-1 few NA TRBV7-9 TGTGCCAGCAGCTTAGAACGTGATTCTGAAGCTTTTTTT CASSLERDSEAFF
TRBJ1-1 few TRBD1 TRBV7-8 TGTGCCAGCAGCGGGGGGACAGGGGGTGAAGCTTTCTTT CASSGGTGGEAFF
TRBJ1-4 NA NA TRBV6-5 TGTGCCAGCAGGCCGACAGCCTGGCATGAAAAACTGTTTTTT CASRPTAWHEKLFF
TRBJ2-7 NA NA TRBV7-9 TGTGCCAGCAGCTTAGTTTTGGGAGACGAGCAGTACTTC CASSLVLGDEQYF
TRBJ2-1 few TRBD2 TRBV7-8 TGTGCCAGCAGCTCACTCGGGACTAGCGCTCCCAATGAGCAGTTCTTC CASSSLGTSAPNEQFF
TRBJ2-5 few NA TRBV11-2 TGTGCCAGCAGCTTAGACCTAAACCAAGAGACCCAGTACTTC CASSLDLNQETQYF
TRBJ2-3 few TRBD2 TRBV2 TGTGCCAGCAGTGGAACGAACCCTAGCGGGCGGGCAGATACGCAGTATTTT CASSGTNPSGRADTQYF
TRBJ2-1 NA NA TRBV15 TGTGCCACCAGCAGAGCTCTTGGGGGCCGCTCCTACAATGAGCAGTTCTTC CATSRALGGRSYNEQFF
TRBJ2-2 few NA TRBV29-1 TGCAGCGCTGAATGGAGCGGGGAGCTGTTTTTT CSAEWSGELFF
TRBJ2-1 NA TRBD2 TRBV27 TGTGCCAGCAGTTTCCTGCTAGCGGGAGGGCCCCATGAGCAGTTCTTC CASSFLLAGGPHEQFF
TRBJ2-5 medium-sized TRBD2 TRBV5-1 TGCGCCAGCAGCTCCAGCTCTAGCGGGTACCAAGAGACCCAGTACTTC CASSSSSSGYQETQYF
TRBJ2-5 NA TRBD1 TRBV27 TGTGCCAGCAGTTTAGCAGGACAGGGTGGAGAGACCCAGTACTTC CASSLAGQGGETQYF
TRBJ2-1 medium-sized NA TRBV10-1 TGCGCCAGCAGTTCCTACAATGAGCAGTTCTTC CASSSYNEQFF
TRBJ2-5 few NA TRBV28 TGTGCCAGCAGTTTAGTAGCAAAAGAGACCCAGTACTTC CASSLVAKETQYF
TRBJ1-4 few NA TRBV5-6 TGTGCCAGCAGCTCCACCGCCAGGGGAAGGGGTGAAAAACTGTTTTTT CASSSTARGRGEKLFF
TRBJ2-5 few TRBD1 TRBV7-9 TGTGCCAGCAGCCCCGGGACAGAGGTTGAGACCCAGTACTTC CASSPGTEVETQYF
TRBJ2-7 medium-sized TRBD1 TRBV5-4 TGTGCCAGCAGCTTGGGAGACAGGGACTACGAGCAGTACTTC CASSLGDRDYEQYF
TRBJ2-2 few TRBD1 TRBV6-4 TGTGCCAGCAGCCCGGGACAGGCGTCCGGGGAGCTGTTTTTT CASSPGQASGELFF
TRBJ2-1 NA TRBD2 TRBV28 TGTGCCAGCAGTTTATTCGGACTAGCGGGAGGGCCAAACGTGAAGAATGAGCAGTTCTTC CASSLFGLAGGPNVKNEQFF
TRBJ2-3 few NA TRBV6-5 TGTGCCAGCAGTTACGGGCGGGGGCGGAATACGCAGTATTTT CASSYGRGRNTQYF
TRBJ2-3 NA TRBD2 TRBV4-2 TGTGCCAGCAGCCAAGAGACCTCCGGGACTAGCGGATACACAGATACGCAGTATTTT CASSQETSGTSGYTDTQYF
TRBJ2-7 once TRBD1 TRBV2 TGTGCCAGCAGGACGTCCGGGACAGGGGGCAACGAGCAGTACTTC CASRTSGTGGNEQYF
TRBJ1-1 NA NA TRBV5-5 TGTGCCAGCAGCTTGGAGTTTACAGGGAACACTGAAGCTTTCTTT CASSLEFTGNTEAFF
TRBJ2-2 medium-sized TRBD2 TRBV5-6 TGTGCCAGCAGCTTGCCACGACTAGCTCCCGGGGAGCTGTTTTTT CASSLPRLAPGELFF
TRBJ2-3 NA NA TRBV20-1 TGCAGTGCGGCTTACACAGATACGCAGTATTTT CSAAYTDTQYF
TRBJ2-7 NA TRBD2 TRBV25-1 TGTGCCAGCAGTGGAGAAGATCTTAGCGGGAGGCTAAACGACGAGCAGTACTTC CASSGEDLSGRLNDEQYF
TRBJ2-3 NA NA TRBV30 TGTGCCTGGAGGGGTCGGACTAGCACAGATACGCAGTATTTT CAWRGRTSTDTQYF
TRBJ2-2 few NA TRBV2 TGTGCCAGCAGCCCTGCCAGAGCGAACACCGGGGAGCTGTTTTTT CASSPARANTGELFF
TRBJ2-3 medium-sized TRBD2 TRBV19 TGTGCCAGTAGTCTTGGACTAGCGGGTCCAGAACGCACAGATACGCAGTATTTT CASSLGLAGPERTDTQYF
TRBJ1-5 few NA TRBV28 TGTGCCAGCAGTTTGCCTAGCAATCAGCCCCAGCATTTT CASSLPSNQPQHF
TRBJ2-7 NA NA TRBV7-2 TGTGCCAGCAGCTTGGCTACTAGTAGGGAGCAGTACTTC CASSLATSREQYF
TRBJ1-1 NA NA TRBV28 TGTGCCAGCAGTCTCCTGACAGGTTTGATTAACACTGAAGCTTTCTTT CASSLLTGLINTEAFF
TRBJ2-7 medium-sized NA TRBV29-1 TGCAGCGTTGCCCCACCAGGGACCTACGAGCAGTACTTC CSVAPPGTYEQYF
TRBJ2-1 NA NA TRBV30 TGTGCCTGGAGTGTACTCGGACGAGATGAGCAGTTCTTC CAWSVLGRDEQFF
TRBJ2-2 NA TRBD1 TRBV6-6 TGTGCCAGCAGTTCCTCAGACAGGGGGCGACTCGGGGAGCTGTTTTTT CASSSSDRGRLGELFF
TRBJ1-2 NA NA TRBV9 TGTGCCAGCAGCGTAGCTAGGGATGCGAGGGCGGACCACTATGGCTACACCTTC CASSVARDARADHYGYTF
TRBJ1-1 few TRBD1 TRBV29-1 TGCAGCGTTGGACAGGGTTACACTGAAGCTTTCTTT CSVGQGYTEAFF
TRBJ1-1 few TRBD1 TRBV7-9 TGTGCCAGCGGGGGACAGGGCAGAGCTGAAGCTTTCTTT CASGGQGRAEAFF
TRBJ1-5 NA TRBD1 TRBV10-3 TGTGCCATCAGTGCGAGAGGGACAGGCTATAGCAATCAGCCCCAGCATTTT CAISARGTGYSNQPQHF
TRBJ1-5 few NA TRBV28 TGTGCCAGCAGTATCTTCAGGGGATTTTGGCAGCCCCAGCATTTT CASSIFRGFWQPQHF
TRBJ2-2 few NA TRBV5-6 TGTGCCAGCTCGGCGGGAACCGGGGAGCTGTTTTTT CASSAGTGELFF
TRBJ2-3 NA NA TRBV10-3 TGTGCCATCAGCTATGCTCCGGGAACCCAAAGGAACACAGATACGCAGTATTTT CAISYAPGTQRNTDTQYF
TRBJ2-7 NA TRBD2 TRBV29-1 TGCAGCGTTGGACCGGCGGGAGGGTCCTACGAGCAGTACTTC CSVGPAGGSYEQYF
TRBJ2-1 NA NA TRBV7-9 TGTGCCAGCAGTCGGGTCTACAATGAGCAGTTCTTC CASSRVYNEQFF
TRBJ2-3 NA NA TRBV7-8 TGTGCCAGTACTACAGATACGCAGTATTTT CASTTDTQYF
TRBJ2-7 NA NA TRBV11-1 TGTGCCAGCAGCTCCGACAAACCGTCCACCTACGAGCAGTACTTC CASSSDKPSTYEQYF
TRBJ1-2 medium-sized NA TRBV9 TGTGCCAGCAGCGTATCACAGAAAAACTATGGCTACACCTTC CASSVSQKNYGYTF
TRBJ2-7 few TRBD1 TRBV4-2 TGTGCCAGCGCCGGACAGGGGAACGACGAGCAGTACTTC CASAGQGNDEQYF
TRBJ1-5 NA NA TRBV6-6 TGTGCCAGCAGCCACCTCCCGGGGGGCAATCAGCCCCAGCATTTT CASSHLPGGNQPQHF